Shown below are 17 T cell receptor beta chains from a single sample sequenced in a study of technical replicates of blood from several donors. Using immunoSEQ multiplex PCR, the repertoire was profiled, and TCRdb retains in-frame clones only, with some absent. The data hold approximately 80,000 clones, with 98% observed a single time. The specimen was T cells isolated from PBMCs. Receptors originate from a human donor in good health.

The rearrangement links TRBV6-6 to TRBJ1-1, with D possibly TRBD1 on 5 matching bases. This CDR3 region has 15 residues. Looked up from germline, CDR1 is MNHNY and CDR2 is SVGAGI (reference sequence). Trimming shortened V by 2 bases and J by 0 bases, and 10 bases separated the two germline ends. CDR3 sequence (DNA): TGTGCCAGCAGTTACCAGGGTAGGGTGAACACTGAAGCTTTCTTT. Protein sequence: CASSYQGRVNTEAFF.

The CDR3 nucleotides are TGTGCCAGCAGCCCAGGGGTTGGGGCCTCCTACGAGCAGTACTTC. This translates into CASSPGVGASYEQYF. The rearrangement links TRBV5-4 to TRBJ2-7; TRBD1 is a possible D gene (6 bases). CDR3 length: 15 amino acids. Germline V lookup: CDR1 SGHNT, CDR2 YYREEE (reference sequence). V was trimmed by 4 bases and J by 0 bases, leaving 14 bases between them.

Concerning this clone: At one of its ends the junction is not consistent with the germline gene, which may arise from a read error. This chain uses TRBV7-7 with TRBJ2-3; TRBD2 aligns across 8 bases. The CDR3 is made up of 17 amino acids. Germline CDR1 SSHAT, CDR2 FNYEAQ (reference sequence). CDR3 region: CASSLYGPSGSTDTQYF. CDR3 DNA: TGTGCTAGCAGCTTATATGGTCCTAGCGGGAGCACAGATACGCAGTATTTT.

The chain links TRBV27 to TRBJ2-7; TRBD2 matches at 7 bases. The germline V gene encodes CDR1 MNHEY and CDR2 SMNVEV (reference sequence). V dropped 6 bases and J dropped 0; count of bases not matched to a gene: 11. This CDR3 region has 16 residues. The CDR3 spells CASSTGGVPLSYEQYF. DNA for the CDR3: TGTGCCAGCAGCACTGGGGGGGTGCCCCTCTCCTACGAGCAGTACTTC.

CDR3 in amino acids: CASETGGSTEAFF. CDR3 DNA sequence: TGTGCCAGCGAGACAGGGGGGTCCACTGAAGCTTTCTTT. The chain carries TRBV6-1 and TRBJ1-1, with TRBD1 matching 9 bases. V gave up 8 bases and J gave up 4 bases; unmatched junction bases: 5. The CDR3 runs to 13 residues. Germline V gene sequence: CDR1 MNHNS, CDR2 SASEGT.

DNA of the CDR3: TGTGCCAGTAGTATAGACCGATGGACAGGGGCAAATGAAAAACTGTTTTTT. Protein product: CASSIDRWTGANEKLFF. V and J are TRBV19 and TRBJ1-4; 9 bases fit TRBD1. Germline V gene sequence: CDR1 LNHDA, CDR2 SQIVND (reference sequence). With V trimmed by 0 bases and J by 5 bases, 7 bases remained unmatched. This CDR3 comprises 17 residues.

The rearrangement uses TRBV5-4 and TRBJ1-1; D gene unclear. V was cut by 3 bases and J by 4 bases, with 16 bases left in between. The CDR3 length is 15 residues. The V gene's germline CDR1 is SGHNT and CDR2 YYREEE (reference sequence). This CDR3 reads CASSWGGGLLTEAFF. CDR3 nucleotides: TGTGCCAGCAGCTGGGGTGGAGGGCTCCTCACTGAAGCTTTCTTT.

V usage is TRBV4-2 and J usage is TRBJ2-7, with D maybe TRBD2 (6 bases). The ends were cut back, 0 bases at V and 3 bases at J, with 12 bases in the middle. In germline, CDR1 is LGHNA, CDR2 YNFKEQ. This CDR3 comprises 15 residues. The CDR3 DNA reads as TGTGCCAGCAGCCAAGATTCCGCGGGATACTACGAGCAGTACTTC. It codes for CASSQDSAGYYEQYF.

The J gene is TRBJ1-1, the V gene TRBV2, with 12 bases aligning to TRBD1. Germline values: CDR1 SNHLY, CDR2 FYNNEI. This CDR3 contains 13 residues. V lost 9 bases and J lost 8; bases outside the gene matches: 7. CDR3 DNA sequence: TGTGCCAGAAGGGGACAGGGGGCTGCCGAAGCTTTCTTT. Amino acid sequence: CARRGQGAAEAFF.

This clone was seen a few times. This rearrangement joins TRBV19 to TRBJ2-7, with a tentative D call TRBD1 (6 bases). V lost 8 bases to trimming and J lost 2 bases, with 19 bases between them. This CDR3 has 15 amino acids. The germline CDR1 and CDR2 sequences are LNHDA and SQIVND (reference sequence). The CDR3 here is CASASGAWPTYEQYF. Here the CDR3 DNA reads TGTGCCAGTGCCTCAGGGGCTTGGCCTACCTACGAGCAGTACTTC. The full variable domain, rest sourced from reference TRBV19 and TRBJ2-7, is DGGITQSPKYLFRKEGQNVTLSCEQNLNHDAMYWYRQDPGQGLRLIYYSQIVNDFQKGDIAEGYSVSREKKESFPLTVTSAQKNPTAFYLCASASGAWPTYEQYFGPGTRLTVT.

V gene TRBV2 combines with J gene TRBJ1-2; no clear D. Germline V gene lookup returns CDR1 SNHLY and CDR2 FYNNEI. CDR3 length equals 13 residues. The germline V and J ends were trimmed by 3 bases and 4 bases, with 9 bases remaining between them. CDR3 protein: CASSDQMFYGYTF. The DNA for the CDR3 is TGTGCCAGCAGTGACCAGATGTTCTATGGCTACACCTTC.

This sequence joins TRBV29-1 and TRBJ1-4, with D unclear. Germline CDR1 SQVTM, CDR2 ANQGSEA. This CDR3 contains 13 residues. Between the trimmed V and J ends, which lost 7 bases and 3 bases, there was a span of 12 bases. This CDR3 is CSAGASPNEKLFF. In DNA, the CDR3 is TGCAGCGCCGGAGCCAGTCCTAATGAAAAACTGTTTTTT.

The CDR3 protein is CASSHLGRGSGNEQFF. CDR3 sequence (DNA): TGTGCCAGCAGCCACCTGGGGAGGGGATCGGGTAATGAGCAGTTCTTC. The chain has TRBV11-2 and TRBJ2-1, with 7 nucleotides matching TRBD2. V dropped 5 bases and J dropped 7; count of bases not matched to a gene: 14. The V gene's germline CDR1 is SGHAT and CDR2 FQNNGV. The CDR3 loop spans 16 amino acids.

This chain uses TRBV5-1 with TRBJ2-1, with 11 bases matching TRBD2. This CDR3 comprises 20 residues. The trim removed 3 bases at V and 0 bases at J, leaving 14 bases unmatched. Germline lookup yields CDR1 SGHRS and CDR2 YFSETQ. The CDR3 coding sequence is TGCGCCAGCAGCTCCCAGGGGGGTAGCGGGAGGGATAGCTCCTACAATGAGCAGTTCTTC. Amino acid sequence: CASSSQGGSGRDSSYNEQFF.

The rearrangement joins TRBV7-6 to TRBJ1-4; D not certain. The CDR3 spans 13 residues. Germline loops: CDR1 SGHVS, CDR2 FNYEAQ. V shed 1 base and J shed 6 bases, with 6 bases lying between them. DNA for the CDR3: TGTGCCAGCAGCTTAGGGCCACATGAAAAACTGTTTTTT. As protein: CASSLGPHEKLFF.

CDR3 residues: CASSKLPTEDRGNTEAFF. The CDR3 coding sequence is TGTGCCAGCAGCAAACTGCCTACCGAAGACAGGGGGAACACTGAAGCTTTCTTT. V is TRBV21-1 and J is TRBJ1-1; the table's TRBD1 call for D was not verified on the DNA. TRBV21-1 is assigned pseudogene status. CDR3 length: 18 residues.

In DNA, the CDR3 is TGTGCCAGCAGCCAAAGGCCGGGACAGGGAAACCACGAGCAGTACTTC. It yields the protein CASSQRPGQGNHEQYF. V and J are TRBV7-9 and TRBJ2-7; 9 bases agree with TRBD1. Germline CDR1 is SEHNR and CDR2 is FQNEAQ (reference sequence). The trim removed 5 bases at V and 5 bases at J, leaving 13 bases unmatched. CDR3 length equals 16 residues.